This TCR beta chain was sequenced for a study of cytomegalovirus exposure and HLA in healthy donors. About the research overall: Of around 400 genotyped donors, more than 75% grouped in the Caucasian-associated ancestry cluster. Study-wide results and limits: Within a later analysis, the majority of CMV-associated TCR beta chains appeared HLA-restricted. Most of the TCR beta V segments (in an earlier analysis) were productive either about 87% or about 30% of the time.

60 Vbeta and 13 Jbeta primers were used in PCR. TCRdb's copy holds only in-frame clones and misses some; the assay was immunoSEQ multiplex PCR. The data contain some 100,000 clones, 65% to 85% of them singletons. V shed 4 bases and J 0 bases; nucleotides not matched to a gene: 8. This CDR3 has 17 amino acids. Germline CDR1 WNHNN, CDR2 SYGVQD (reference sequence). Regarding this clone: Antigen specificity is unknown.

This TCR was recovered from a man aged 18 to 29 in good health and CMV-seronegative. The V and J genes are TRBV10-1 and TRBJ1-3, with 8 nucleotides matching TRBD1. Sequences were obtained from PBMCs. The CDR3, as DNA: TGCGCCAGCAGTGGCCCCGGGACAGGAAGCTCTGGAAACACCATATATTTT. Protein sequence: CASSGPGTGSSGNTIYF.